These 27 T cell receptor beta chains originate from one sample sequenced in a study of CD8 T cells in Susac syndrome. With random hexamers, reverse transcription was performed on about 0.5 to 1 ug of RNA. TCRdb re-derived calls from the immunoSEQ multiplex PCR reads in MiXCR, one entry per CDR3 protein. The table shows 180,000 or so distinct CDR3 sequences, with about 95% occurring only once. The sequenced material came from CD4+ T cells from PBMCs. The receptors were sampled from a human donor in good health.

V usage is TRBV7-7 and J usage is TRBJ2-3, with TRBD2 identical over 11 bases. The CDR3 contains 15 residues. V shed 3 bases and J 1 base; nucleotides not matched to a gene: 0. Germline loops: CDR1 SSHAT, CDR2 FNYEAQ (reference sequence). The chain's CDR3 is CASSLGLAGTDTQYF. For the CDR3, the DNA is TGTGCCAGCAGCTTGGGACTAGCGGGCACAGATACGCAGTATTTT.

The genes are TRBV3-1 and TRBJ2-5, with D maybe TRBD2 (5 bases). Germline V gene data show CDR1 as LGHDT and CDR2 as YNNKEL (reference sequence). The CDR3 length is 12 residues. The V end lost 6 bases, the J end lost 3 bases, and 8 bases lay between the germline ends. CDR3 nucleotides: TGTGCCAGCAGGGTGGGAGAAGAGACCCAGTACTTC. This gives the protein CASRVGEETQYF.

The chain is built from TRBV20-1 and TRBJ2-7; TRBD2 agrees at 7 bases. The V segment lost 2 bases and the J segment 6 bases; nucleotides outside the gene matches: 10. Germline V gene sequence: CDR1 DFQATT, CDR2 SNEGSKA (reference sequence). The CDR3 runs 14 residues. CDR3 sequence: CSARFGGRVGEQYF. The CDR3 DNA sequence: TGCAGTGCTAGATTTGGAGGGAGGGTCGGCGAGCAGTACTTC.

This clonotype has a single count. The rearrangement links TRBV3-1 to TRBJ2-7; TRBD1 aligns across 9 bases. With 3 bases clipped from V and 2 bases from J, the junction kept 8 bases outside the gene matches. The CDR3 loop spans 16 amino acids. Per germline, CDR1 LGHDT and CDR2 YNNKEL (reference sequence). CDR3 sequence (DNA): TGTGCCAGCAGCCACCCCGGACAGGGGAAGCCCTACGAGCAGTACTTC. Its protein product is CASSHPGQGKPYEQYF.

This clonotype has just one count. The rearrangement uses TRBV30 and TRBJ1-1, with unresolved D. The V gene's germline CDR1 is GTSNPN and CDR2 SVGIG (reference sequence). The CDR3 has 13 residues. Trimming left V 4 bases short and J 7 bases short, with 16 bases between. The CDR3 reads CAWISWGSVEAFF. The CDR3 nucleotides are TGTGCCTGGATCAGTTGGGGTTCGGTTGAAGCTTTCTTT. Full variable domain (missing parts from reference TRBV30 and TRBJ1-1): SQTIHQWPATLVQPVGSPLSLECTVEGTSNPNLYWYRQAAGRGLQLLFYSVGIGQISSEVPQNLSASRPQDRQFILSSKKLLLSDSGFYLCAWISWGSVEAFFGQGTRLTVV.

This chain connects TRBV29-1 to TRBJ2-3, with 7 bases fitting TRBD1. In germline, CDR1 is SQVTM, CDR2 ANQGSEA. CDR3 length: 14 residues. J lost 2 bases, V lost 8 bases, and 10 bases had no gene match. CDR3 in DNA: TGCAGCACAAACCGACAGGGAAACACAGATACGCAGTATTTT. This translates into CSTNRQGNTDTQYF.

The chain combines TRBV20-1 with TRBJ2-5; TRBD2 matches at 12 bases. Trimming took 0 bases from V and 5 from J; bases not matched to a gene: 7. CDR3 size: 16 residues. Germline CDR1 reads DFQATT; CDR2 reads SNEGSKA (reference sequence). The CDR3 loop is CSARDASGRAGETQYF. CDR3 DNA: TGCAGTGCTAGAGACGCTAGCGGGAGGGCGGGGGAGACCCAGTACTTC.

The chain has TRBV20-1 and TRBJ1-2; 10 bases agree with TRBD1. In germline, CDR1 is DFQATT, CDR2 SNEGSKA (reference sequence). This CDR3 contains 12 residues. V shed 4 bases, J shed 6 bases, and the junction held 2 bases outside the gene matches. The CDR3 DNA follows: TGCAGTGCTATCGGGACAGGGGATGGCTACACCTTC. It translates to CSAIGTGDGYTF.

This clonotype was seen just once. This chain joins TRBV29-1 and TRBJ1-2; D gene unclear. Germline CDR1 SQVTM, CDR2 ANQGSEA. This CDR3 comprises 12 residues. V dropped 4 bases and J dropped 0 bases, with 6 bases sitting between them. The DNA of the CDR3 is TGCAGCGTTGGGGCAGCTAACTATGGCTACACCTTC. It yields the protein CSVGAANYGYTF.

The chain is built from TRBV12-3 or TRBV12-4 and TRBJ2-1, with 7 bases matching TRBD2. After removal of 6 bases from V and 2 bases from J, the junction contained 10 bases not matched to a gene. The CDR3 contains 16 residues. CDR3 protein: CASSQIAGGAYNEQFF. CDR3 DNA: TGTGCCAGCAGCCAAATAGCGGGTGGGGCCTACAATGAGCAGTTCTTC.

This chain links TRBV20-1 with TRBJ1-4, with D possibly matching TRBD1 (6 bases). In germline, CDR1 is DFQATT, CDR2 SNEGSKA (reference sequence). V was shortened by 8 bases and J by 14 bases, with 18 bases between the two germline ends. The CDR3 has 11 residues. The CDR3 sequence: CSSTIRDMLFF. Here the CDR3 DNA reads TGCAGTTCAACCATCCGGGACATGCTGTTTTTT.

V is TRBV7-9 and J is TRBJ2-6, with TRBD2 matching 7 bases. Losses at the gene ends were 5 bases for V and 1 base for J; bases not matched to a gene: 11. This CDR3 has 18 residues. Germline CDR1 and CDR2: SEHNR and FQNEAQ (reference sequence). The CDR3 spells CASSPWGGLPSGANVLTF. Here the CDR3 DNA reads TGTGCCAGCAGCCCATGGGGGGGTCTTCCTTCTGGGGCCAACGTCCTGACTTTC.

This clonotype appeared a single time. CDR3 protein: CASSGDRNSYEQYF. CDR3 nucleotides: TGTGCCAGCTCAGGGGACAGGAACTCCTACGAGCAGTACTTC. J is TRBJ2-7 and V is TRBV18; the match to TRBD1 covers 8 bases. Losses at the gene ends were 5 bases for V and 0 bases for J; bases not matched to a gene: 3. This CDR3 comprises 14 residues. Germline-derived CDR1 and CDR2 are KGHSH and LQKENI.

V and J are TRBV5-1 and TRBJ2-2; D is unclear. This CDR3 contains 16 residues. Per germline, CDR1 SGHRS and CDR2 YFSETQ. With 3 bases removed from V and 1 base from J, the gap between germline ends came to 13 bases. The CDR3 coding sequence is TGCGCCAGCAGCTACGAACCGTCGGAGAACACCGGGGAGCTGTTTTTT. This gives the protein CASSYEPSENTGELFF.

The CDR3 DNA is TGCGCCAGCAGCCTGACCGACAGGGGGTGGGAGACCCAGTACTTC. This translates into CASSLTDRGWETQYF. The chain is built from TRBV5-1 and TRBJ2-5; 9 nucleotides agree with TRBD1. The CDR3 has 15 residues. CDR1 SGHRS and CDR2 YFSETQ come from the germline V gene. The V segment lost 4 bases and the J segment 5 bases; nucleotides outside the gene matches: 9.

V is TRBV30 and J is TRBJ2-1; 9 positions match TRBD1. Per the germline V gene, CDR1 is GTSNPN and CDR2 is SVGIG (reference sequence). The CDR3 is made up of 14 amino acids. After removal of 2 bases from V and 7 bases from J, the junction contained 6 bases not matched to a gene. CDR3 in DNA: TGTGCCTGGAGTCCCGGACAGGGGTTGAATGAGCAGTTCTTC. It translates to CAWSPGQGLNEQFF.

The chain employs TRBV30 and TRBJ2-1; 7 bases are a match to TRBD1. J lost 2 bases, V lost 0 bases, and 4 bases had no gene match. This CDR3 comprises 15 residues. CDR1 and CDR2 from the germline V gene are GTSNPN and SVGIG (reference sequence). Written as DNA, the CDR3 is TGTGCCTGGAGTGTATCCGACAGGGCCTACAATGAGCAGTTCTTC. It yields the protein CAWSVSDRAYNEQFF.

This chain uses TRBV27 with TRBJ2-1, with D unclear. The germline V and J ends were trimmed by 6 bases and 10 bases, with 10 bases remaining between them. Germline V lookup: CDR1 MNHEY, CDR2 SMNVEV (reference sequence). This CDR3 is built from 11 residues. Here the CDR3 reads CASSDLGEQFF. Written as DNA, the CDR3 is TGTGCCAGCAGCGATCTAGGGGAGCAGTTCTTC.

The chain carries TRBV29-1 and TRBJ2-7; no definite D call. Trimming stripped 4 bases from V and 7 bases from J, with 8 bases between. CDR3 size: 10 residues. Germline V lookup: CDR1 SQVTM, CDR2 ANQGSEA. This CDR3 is CSVGKTEQYF. The CDR3 DNA sequence: TGCAGCGTTGGGAAAACGGAGCAGTACTTC.

This chain connects TRBV28 to TRBJ2-7, with 12 bases that match TRBD2. The CDR3 has 16 residues. Per germline, CDR1 MDHEN and CDR2 SYDVKM. V lost 1 base and J lost 4; bases outside the gene matches: 5. CDR3 residues: CASSLSRLAGAYEQYF. The CDR3 DNA follows: TGTGCCAGCAGTTTATCCCGACTAGCGGGAGCGTACGAGCAGTACTTC.

The V call is TRBV20-1, the J call TRBJ2-5; 8 bases map to TRBD1. The CDR3 is 14 amino acids. V was clipped by 3 bases and J by 5 bases; unmatched bases: 8. The germline V gene encodes CDR1 DFQATT and CDR2 SNEGSKA (reference sequence). The CDR3 DNA sequence: TGCAGTGCTAGGATCCAGGGGGCGCGTGAGACCCAGTACTTC. Encoded protein: CSARIQGARETQYF.

This chain joins TRBV29-1 and TRBJ1-2; TRBD1 matches 7 bases. Germline values: CDR1 SQVTM, CDR2 ANQGSEA. The length of the CDR3 is 12 residues. The V segment lost 5 bases and the J segment 4 bases; nucleotides outside the gene matches: 4. The CDR3 loop is CSVRAGGYGYTF. The CDR3 DNA sequence: TGCAGCGTTAGGGCAGGGGGCTATGGCTACACCTTC.

The chain is built from TRBV20-1 and TRBJ1-2; 10 positions agree with TRBD1. Germline V gene lookup returns CDR1 DFQATT and CDR2 SNEGSKA (reference sequence). There are 14 residues in the CDR3. After removal of 2 bases from V and 7 bases from J, the junction contained 7 bases not matched to a gene. Written as DNA, the CDR3 is TGCAGTGCTAGATCCCCCCGGGACAGGGGTGGCTACACCTTC. This sequence encodes CSARSPRDRGGYTF.

J is TRBJ2-1 and V is TRBV20-1, with 9 bases fitting TRBD2. The J segment lost 1 base and the V segment lost 6 bases, leaving 7 bases of the junction unmatched. The germline V gene has CDR1 DFQATT and CDR2 SNEGSKA (reference sequence). This CDR3 contains 15 residues. The CDR3 loop is CSARSGSSSYNEQFF. CDR3 bases: TGCAGTGCCCGTAGCGGGAGTAGTTCCTACAATGAGCAGTTCTTC.

The sample holds a few counts of this clonotype. The rearrangement uses TRBV2 and TRBJ2-7; possibly TRBD1 or TRBD2 for D (5 bases each). V was trimmed by 4 bases and J by 3 bases, leaving 7 bases between them. The CDR3 spans 12 residues. Germline V lookup: CDR1 SNHLY, CDR2 FYNNEI. This chain's CDR3 is CASSGDRYEQYF. The CDR3, as DNA: TGTGCCAGCAGTGGGGACCGCTACGAGCAGTACTTC.

The CDR3 DNA reads as TGCAGTGCTAGACCGCAGGGGGTGACTCGGGAGCTGTTTTTT. Its protein is CSARPQGVTRELFF. V is TRBV20-1 and J is TRBJ2-2, with 7 bases matching TRBD1. Unmatched junction bases numbered 9, after V lost 2 bases and J lost 9 bases. The CDR3 consists of 14 residues. Germline loops: CDR1 DFQATT, CDR2 SNEGSKA (reference sequence).

The CDR3 here is CASSQVGLAGIPITGELFF. CDR3 in DNA: TGCGCCAGCAGCCAAGTGGGACTAGCGGGAATACCCATCACCGGGGAGCTGTTTTTT. V usage is TRBV4-3 and J usage is TRBJ2-2; TRBD2 matches 13 bases. CDR3 length: 19 amino acids. The J segment lost 4 bases and the V segment lost 1 base, leaving 9 bases of the junction unmatched. Germline V gives CDR1 LGHNA, CDR2 YSLEER.